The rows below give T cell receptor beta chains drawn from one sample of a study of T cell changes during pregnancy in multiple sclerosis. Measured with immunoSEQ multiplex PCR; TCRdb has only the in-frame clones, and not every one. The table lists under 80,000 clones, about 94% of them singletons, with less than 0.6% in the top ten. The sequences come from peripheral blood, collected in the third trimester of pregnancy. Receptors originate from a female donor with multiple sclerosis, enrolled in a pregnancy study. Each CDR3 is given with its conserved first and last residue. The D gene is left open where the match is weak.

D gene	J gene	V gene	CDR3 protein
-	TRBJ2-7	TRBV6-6	CASTYSTASYEQYF
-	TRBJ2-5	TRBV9	CASSVTGTSKTQYF
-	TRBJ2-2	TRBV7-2	CASSPLAFGGTGELFF
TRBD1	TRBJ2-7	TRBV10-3	CAISERDSPSYEQYF
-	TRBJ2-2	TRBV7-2	CASSHGPGELFF
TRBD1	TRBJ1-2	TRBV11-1	CASSPGQGKRGYTF
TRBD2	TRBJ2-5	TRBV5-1	CASSSGLARETQYF
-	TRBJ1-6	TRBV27	CASSLPISSGNSPLHF
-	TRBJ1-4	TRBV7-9	CASSSTAFDEKLFF
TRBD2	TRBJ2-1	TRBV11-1	CASTFSGTNNEQFF
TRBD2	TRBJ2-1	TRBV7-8	CASSFQRGEYNEQFF
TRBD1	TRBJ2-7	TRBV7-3	CASSPSGGNEQYF
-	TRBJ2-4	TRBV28	CASTLPGEGGIQYF
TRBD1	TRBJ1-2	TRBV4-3	CASSQVEGQGYGYTF
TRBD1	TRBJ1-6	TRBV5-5	CASEDREGSPLHF
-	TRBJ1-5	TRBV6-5	CASSLDRNQNQPQHF
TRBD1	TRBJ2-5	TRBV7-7	CASSPTSDRAKETQYF
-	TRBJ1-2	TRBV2	CARATTGGGYTF
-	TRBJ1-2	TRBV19	CASRFLTGSLYGYTF
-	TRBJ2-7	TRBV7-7	CASSLIPSSYEQYF
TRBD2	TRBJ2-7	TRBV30	CAWSVIGGKRGANLDYEQYF
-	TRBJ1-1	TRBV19	CASSISTAGNTEAFF
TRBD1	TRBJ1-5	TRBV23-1	CASGYRGPHNQPQHF
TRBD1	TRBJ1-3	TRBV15	CATSREQGARGNTIYF
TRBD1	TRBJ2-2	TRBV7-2	CASSPDRVTTGELFF
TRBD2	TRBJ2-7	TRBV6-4	CASSEAGGAYEQYF
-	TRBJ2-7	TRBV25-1	CASSEGGMRQQQYF
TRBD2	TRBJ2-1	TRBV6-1	CAARLAALNNEQFF
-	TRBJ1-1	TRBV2	CASARNTEAFF
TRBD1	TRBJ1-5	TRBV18	CASSPTGGPQPQHF
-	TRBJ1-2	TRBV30	CAWSARTLSRHGYTF
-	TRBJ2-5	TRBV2	CASKGVRQETQYF
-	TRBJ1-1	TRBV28	CASPGGLHGGTEAFF
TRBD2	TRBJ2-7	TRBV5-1	CASSHRGGPTYEQYF
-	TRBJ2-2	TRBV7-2	CASSLWETNTGELFF
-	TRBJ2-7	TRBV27	CASSELGAGTYEQYF
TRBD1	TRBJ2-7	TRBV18	CASSPQVGGAYEQYF
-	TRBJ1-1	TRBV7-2	CASSLRSGDTEAFF
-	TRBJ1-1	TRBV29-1	CSVETRWTEAFF
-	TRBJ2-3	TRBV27	CASSFSGTQITDTQYF
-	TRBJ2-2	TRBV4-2	CASSQDRFGGLGGELFF
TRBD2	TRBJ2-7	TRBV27	CASSLATSGGPYEQYF
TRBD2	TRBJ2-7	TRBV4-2	CASSQGGGGAVTYEQYF
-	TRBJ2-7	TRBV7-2	CASSQNSYEQYF
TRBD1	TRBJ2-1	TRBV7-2	CASSSGTASYNEQFF
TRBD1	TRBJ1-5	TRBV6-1	CASSESTGVWSNQPQHF
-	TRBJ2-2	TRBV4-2	CASSQQSGNTGELFF
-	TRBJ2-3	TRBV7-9	CASTGHTDTQYF